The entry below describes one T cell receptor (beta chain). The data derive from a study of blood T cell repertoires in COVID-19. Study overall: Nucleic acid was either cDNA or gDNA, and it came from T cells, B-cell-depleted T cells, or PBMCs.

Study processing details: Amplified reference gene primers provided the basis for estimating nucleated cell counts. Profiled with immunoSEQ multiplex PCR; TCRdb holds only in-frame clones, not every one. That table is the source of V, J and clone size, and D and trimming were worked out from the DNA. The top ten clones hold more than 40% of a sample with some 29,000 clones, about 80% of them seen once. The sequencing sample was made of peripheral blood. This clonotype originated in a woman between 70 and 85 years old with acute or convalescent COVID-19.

The CDR3 bases are TGTGCCAGTAGTTACAGGGATACCTCCGTACAATGGACCTATAATTCACCCCTCCACTTT. Its protein is CASSYRDTSVQWTYNSPLHF. The rearrangement uses TRBV19 and TRBJ1-6; D perhaps matches TRBD1 (6 bases). The length of the CDR3 is 20 residues. V was pared by 5 bases and J by 2 bases, with 25 bases between. Germline V gene sequence: CDR1 LNHDA, CDR2 SQIVND (reference sequence).